This T cell receptor beta chain is drawn from a study of blood T cells in healthy people across ages. With 8 bases removed from V and 2 bases from J, the gap between germline ends came to 13 bases. CDR3 length equals 13 residues. This clonotype was found a few times. A second PCR of about 6 to 11 cycles used a sample-barcoded 5' primer and a J-beta primer mix. From the 5' RACE reads, TCRdb called clonotypes with MiXCR, one entry per CDR3 protein. This sample has around 1.5 million distinct CDR3 sequences, with approximately 60% found just once. Sequencing was done on a sample of blood. This sequence joins TRBV12-3 or TRBV12-4 and TRBJ2-7; D unclear. This clonotype was sampled from a man younger than 30 in good health. Here the CDR3 reads CASSRQITYEQYF. CDR3 sequence (DNA): TGTGCCAGCTCCCGGCAGATCACCTACGAGCAGTACTTC.